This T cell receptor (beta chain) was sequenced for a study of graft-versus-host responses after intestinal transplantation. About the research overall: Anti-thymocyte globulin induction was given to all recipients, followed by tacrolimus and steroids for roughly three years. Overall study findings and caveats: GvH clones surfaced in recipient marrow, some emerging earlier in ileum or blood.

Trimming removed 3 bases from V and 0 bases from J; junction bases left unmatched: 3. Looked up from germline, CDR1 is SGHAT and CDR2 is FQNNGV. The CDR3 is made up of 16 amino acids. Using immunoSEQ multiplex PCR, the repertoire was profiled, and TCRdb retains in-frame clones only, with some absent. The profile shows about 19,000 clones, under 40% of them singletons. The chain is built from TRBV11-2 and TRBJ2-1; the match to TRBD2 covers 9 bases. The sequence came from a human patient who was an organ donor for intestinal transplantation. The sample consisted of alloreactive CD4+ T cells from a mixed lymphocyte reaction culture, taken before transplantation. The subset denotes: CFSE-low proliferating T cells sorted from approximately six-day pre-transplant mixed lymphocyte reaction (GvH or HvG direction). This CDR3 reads CASSLVAGVSYNEQFF. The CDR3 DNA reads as TGTGCCAGCAGCTTGGTAGCGGGAGTCTCCTACAATGAGCAGTTCTTC.